What follows describes a single T cell receptor beta chain. Its specificity is unknown. PCR or immunohistochemistry showed mismatch repair deficiency in every enrolled patient. The TCR-sequenced patients were a few responders to pembrolizumab. The data were obtained in a study of PD-1 blockade in mismatch repair-deficient tumors. For the study at large: Patients had around 11 mismatch repair-deficient cancer types, all previously treated and progressing.

The repertoire was sequenced with immunoSEQ multiplex PCR; TCRdb's copy has only in-frame clones and lacks some. The repertoire holds roughly 110,000 clones, with roughly 80% as singletons. General study findings and limits: Tumor-resident clones, often absent from pretreatment blood, expanded after pembrolizumab and then contracted.

The sample consisted of peripheral blood, taken 60 weeks after starting pembrolizumab. The sequence was collected from an adult with mismatch repair-deficient cancer.

Written as DNA, the CDR3 is TGTGCCAGCAGCGTAGGCCCAGCTTCCTACGAGCAGTACTTC. Translation gives CASSVGPASYEQYF. The rearrangement links TRBV9 to TRBJ2-7; the D is unclear. Trimming left V 0 bases short and J 1 base short, with 8 bases between. CDR3 size: 14 residues. CDR1 is SGDLS and CDR2 is YYNGEE in the germline V gene.